Listed here is a single TCR beta chain. Assay: immunoSEQ multiplex PCR; the TCRdb copy retains only in-frame clones and omits some. Of some 110,000 clones in the sample, about 88% were seen once. The sample originates from a study of control samples from healthy donors and cancer patients. Sequenced input: blood. The clonotype comes from a woman aged 70-85 years in good health.

CDR3 sequence: CASSERGLGNQPQHF. The DNA for the CDR3 is TGTGCCAGCAGTGAAAGGGGGCTTGGGAATCAGCCCCAGCATTTT. V usage is TRBV6-1 and J usage is TRBJ1-5; 7 positions agree with TRBD1. V shed 2 bases and J 4 bases; nucleotides not matched to a gene: 5. The CDR3 spans 15 residues. Germline loops: CDR1 MNHNS, CDR2 SASEGT.